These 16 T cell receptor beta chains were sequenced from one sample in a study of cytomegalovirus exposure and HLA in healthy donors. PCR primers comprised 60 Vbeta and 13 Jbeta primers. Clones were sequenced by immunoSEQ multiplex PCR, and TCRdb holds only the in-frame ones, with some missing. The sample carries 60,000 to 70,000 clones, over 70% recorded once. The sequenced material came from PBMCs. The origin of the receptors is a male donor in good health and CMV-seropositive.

The chain's CDR3 is CASSLSIGATYNSPLHF. The CDR3 DNA sequence: TGTGCCAGCAGTTTATCGATTGGGGCCACCTATAATTCACCCCTCCACTTT. The rearrangement uses TRBV27 and TRBJ1-6, with D perhaps matching TRBD1 (5 bases). CDR1 is MNHEY and CDR2 is SMNVEV in the germline V gene (reference sequence). V was shortened by 0 bases and J by 2 bases, with 11 bases between the two germline ends. The CDR3 totals 17 residues.

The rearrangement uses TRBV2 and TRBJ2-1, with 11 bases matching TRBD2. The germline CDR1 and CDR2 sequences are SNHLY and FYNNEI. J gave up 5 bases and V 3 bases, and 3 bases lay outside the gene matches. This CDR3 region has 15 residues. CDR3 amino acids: CASSERLAGNNEQFF. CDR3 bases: TGTGCCAGCAGTGAGAGACTAGCGGGGAACAATGAGCAGTTCTTC.

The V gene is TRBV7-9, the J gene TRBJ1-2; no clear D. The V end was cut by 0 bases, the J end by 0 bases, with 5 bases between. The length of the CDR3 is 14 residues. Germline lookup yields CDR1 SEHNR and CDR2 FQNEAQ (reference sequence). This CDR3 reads CASSLATANYGYTF. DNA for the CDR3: TGTGCCAGCAGCTTAGCCACAGCTAACTATGGCTACACCTTC.

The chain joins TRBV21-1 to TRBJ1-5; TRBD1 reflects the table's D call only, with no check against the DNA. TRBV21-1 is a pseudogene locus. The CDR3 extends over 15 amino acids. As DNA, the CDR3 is TGTGCCAGCAGCAAAGTCGACAGGGTTACTCAGCCCCAGCATTTT. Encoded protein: CASSKVDRVTQPQHF.

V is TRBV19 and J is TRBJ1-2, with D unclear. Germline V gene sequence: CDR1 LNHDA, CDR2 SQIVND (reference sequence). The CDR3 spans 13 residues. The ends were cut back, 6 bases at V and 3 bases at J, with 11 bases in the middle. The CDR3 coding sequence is TGTGCCAGTAGACCAGTATCCCACTATGGCTACACCTTC. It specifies CASRPVSHYGYTF.

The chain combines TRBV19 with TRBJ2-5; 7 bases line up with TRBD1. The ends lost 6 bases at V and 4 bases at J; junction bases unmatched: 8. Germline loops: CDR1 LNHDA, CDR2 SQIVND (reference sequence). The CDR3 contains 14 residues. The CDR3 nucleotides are TGTGCCAGTAGCGGGACAGACTTAGTAGAGACCCAGTACTTC. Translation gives CASSGTDLVETQYF.

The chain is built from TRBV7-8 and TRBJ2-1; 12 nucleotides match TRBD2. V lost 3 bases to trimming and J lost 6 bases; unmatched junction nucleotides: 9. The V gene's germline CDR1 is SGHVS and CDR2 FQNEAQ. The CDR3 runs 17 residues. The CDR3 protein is CASSFRTSGDTGNEQFF. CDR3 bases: TGTGCCAGCAGCTTCAGGACTAGCGGGGATACTGGCAATGAGCAGTTCTTC.

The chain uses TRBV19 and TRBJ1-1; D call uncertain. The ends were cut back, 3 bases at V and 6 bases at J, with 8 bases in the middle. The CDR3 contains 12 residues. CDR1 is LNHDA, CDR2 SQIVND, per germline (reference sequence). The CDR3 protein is CASSMRVAEAFF. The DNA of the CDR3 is TGTGCCAGTAGTATGAGGGTCGCTGAAGCTTTCTTT.

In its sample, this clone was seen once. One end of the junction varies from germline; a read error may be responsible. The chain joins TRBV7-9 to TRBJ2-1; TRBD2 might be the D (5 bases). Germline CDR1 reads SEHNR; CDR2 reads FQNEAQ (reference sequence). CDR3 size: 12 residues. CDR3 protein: CSSSLYSDEQFF. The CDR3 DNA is TGTTCCAGCAGCTTATATAGCGATGAGCAGTTCTTC.

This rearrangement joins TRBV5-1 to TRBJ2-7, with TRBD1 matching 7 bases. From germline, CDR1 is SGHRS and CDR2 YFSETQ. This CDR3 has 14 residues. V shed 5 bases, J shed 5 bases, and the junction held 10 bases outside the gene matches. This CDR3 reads CASRPIDRVHEQYF. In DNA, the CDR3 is TGCGCCAGCAGACCTATTGACAGGGTCCACGAGCAGTACTTC.

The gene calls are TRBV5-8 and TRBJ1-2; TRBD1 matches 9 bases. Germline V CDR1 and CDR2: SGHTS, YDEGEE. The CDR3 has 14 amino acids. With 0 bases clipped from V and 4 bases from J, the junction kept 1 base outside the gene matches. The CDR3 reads CASSLGDRAYGYTF. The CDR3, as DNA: TGTGCCAGCAGCTTGGGGGACAGGGCCTATGGCTACACCTTC.

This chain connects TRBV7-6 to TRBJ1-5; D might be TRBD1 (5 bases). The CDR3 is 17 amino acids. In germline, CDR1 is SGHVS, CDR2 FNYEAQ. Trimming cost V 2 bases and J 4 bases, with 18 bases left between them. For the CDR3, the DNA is TGTGCCAGCAGCTTAAAGTCCGCCGGGGGTTCAAATCAGCCCCAGCATTTT. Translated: CASSLKSAGGSNQPQHF.

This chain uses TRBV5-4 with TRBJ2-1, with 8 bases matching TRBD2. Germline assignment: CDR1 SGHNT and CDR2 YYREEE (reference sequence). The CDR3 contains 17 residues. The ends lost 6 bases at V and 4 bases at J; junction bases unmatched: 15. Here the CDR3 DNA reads TGTGCCAGCACCCGTGGCGGGGGGAGGACCCATTACAATGAGCAGTTCTTC. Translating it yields CASTRGGGRTHYNEQFF.

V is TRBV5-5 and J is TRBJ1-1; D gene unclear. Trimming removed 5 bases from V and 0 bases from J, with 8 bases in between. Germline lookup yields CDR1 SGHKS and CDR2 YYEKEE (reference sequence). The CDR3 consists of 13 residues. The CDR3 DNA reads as TGTGCCAGCAGGTACGGAGTGAACACTGAAGCTTTCTTT. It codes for CASRYGVNTEAFF.

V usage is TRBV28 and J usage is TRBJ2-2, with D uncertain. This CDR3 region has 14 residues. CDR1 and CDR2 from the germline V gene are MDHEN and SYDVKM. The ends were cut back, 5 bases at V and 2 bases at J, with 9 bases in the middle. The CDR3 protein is CASSPLTNTGELFF. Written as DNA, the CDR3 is TGTGCCAGCAGTCCCCTCACTAACACCGGGGAGCTGTTTTTT.

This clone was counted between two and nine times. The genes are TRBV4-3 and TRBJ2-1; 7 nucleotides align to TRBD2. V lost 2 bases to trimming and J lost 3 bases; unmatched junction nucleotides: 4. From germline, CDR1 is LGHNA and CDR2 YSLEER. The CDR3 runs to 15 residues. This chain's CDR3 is CASSQSTGGYNEQFF. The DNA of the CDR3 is TGCGCCAGCAGCCAATCAACGGGGGGCTACAATGAGCAGTTCTTC.